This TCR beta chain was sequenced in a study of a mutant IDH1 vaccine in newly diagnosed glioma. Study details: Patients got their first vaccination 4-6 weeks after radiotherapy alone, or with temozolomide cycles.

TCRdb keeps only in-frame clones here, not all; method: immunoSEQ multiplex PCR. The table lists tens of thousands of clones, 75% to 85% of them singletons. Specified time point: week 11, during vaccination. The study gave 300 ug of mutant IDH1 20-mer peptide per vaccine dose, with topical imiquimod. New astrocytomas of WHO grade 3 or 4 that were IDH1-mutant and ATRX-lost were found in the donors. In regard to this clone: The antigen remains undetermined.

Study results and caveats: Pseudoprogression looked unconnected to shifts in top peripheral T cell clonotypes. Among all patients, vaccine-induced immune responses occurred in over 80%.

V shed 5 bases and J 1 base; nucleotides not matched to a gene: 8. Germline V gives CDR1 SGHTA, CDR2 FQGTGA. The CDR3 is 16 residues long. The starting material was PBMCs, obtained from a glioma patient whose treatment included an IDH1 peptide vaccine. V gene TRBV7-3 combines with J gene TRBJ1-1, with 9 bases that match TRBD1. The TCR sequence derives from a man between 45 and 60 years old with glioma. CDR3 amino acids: CASSDSTGGRNTEAFF. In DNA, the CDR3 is TGTGCCAGCAGCGATTCGACAGGGGGGAGGAACACTGAAGCTTTCTTT.